Following are 29 T cell receptor beta chains from one sample sequenced in a study of human T cells and chemical hapten exposure. TCRdb ran MiXCR on the RACE reads and lists one entry per CDR3 protein. The data contain 370,000 or so distinct CDR3 sequences, about 4.4% of them singletons. Time point here: patch test 1, 2 weeks after DPC sensitization. Sample treatment: therapeutic diphenylcyclopropenone sensitization with weekly scalp DPC. Sequencing used whole blood, obtained in connection with sensitization to the hapten diphenylcyclopropenone (DPC). The receptors were gathered from a woman aged 45-59 years with alopecia areata. Some clones in this sample may be carry-over from other donors' samples.

This clonotype has a count of ten or more. The rearrangement links TRBV15 to TRBJ2-2, with 12 bases that match TRBD1. The V and J ends lost 8 bases and 8 bases, in that order; junction bases with no gene match: 6. The germline CDR1 and CDR2 sequences are LNHNV and YYDKDF (reference sequence). CDR3 length: 14 amino acids. Written as DNA, the CDR3 is TGTGCCACCGCCGGGGACAGGGGGCTTGGGGAGCTGTTTTTT. Protein sequence: CATAGDRGLGELFF.

In its sample, this clonotype was seen many times. V and J are TRBV5-1 and TRBJ1-1, with D hard to call. The germline V gene encodes CDR1 SGHRS and CDR2 YFSETQ. With 0 bases removed from V and 4 bases from J, the gap between germline ends came to 13 bases. This CDR3 has 15 amino acids. In DNA form, the CDR3 reads TGCGCCAGCAGCTTGGAATTGGGGTCGAGCACTGAAGCTTTCTTT. Its translation is CASSLELGSSTEAFF.

This chain uses TRBV5-6 with TRBJ1-5, with D tentatively TRBD1 (6 bases). This CDR3 comprises 13 residues. Per the germline V gene, CDR1 is SGHDT and CDR2 is YYEEEE. V was trimmed by 2 bases and J by 7 bases, leaving 10 bases between them. The CDR3 DNA is TGTGCCAGCAGCTTTCAGGGGATCCAGCCCCAGCATTTT. Its translation: CASSFQGIQPQHF.

This clonotype was seen many times. The V call is TRBV5-1, the J call TRBJ2-1, with 11 bases aligning to TRBD2. Germline assignment: CDR1 SGHRS and CDR2 YFSETQ. V lost 4 bases, J lost 4 bases, and 7 bases stayed unmatched. The CDR3 runs to 16 residues. The CDR3 bases are TGCGCCAGCAGCGCCCTAGCGGGGGGAGATTACAATGAGCAGTTCTTC. It yields the protein CASSALAGGDYNEQFF.

This clonotype was seen a handful of times. The genes are TRBV13 and TRBJ1-1; TRBD1 is a possible D gene (5 bases). Germline V CDR1 and CDR2: PRHDT, FYEKMQ (reference sequence). The CDR3 is 12 amino acids. Between the trimmed V and J ends, which lost 5 bases and 5 bases, there was a span of 9 bases. The CDR3 coding sequence is TGTGCCAGCAGCGCAGGGTGGACTGAAGCTTTCTTT. Protein sequence: CASSAGWTEAFF.

This clonotype was recorded many times. CDR3 coding DNA: TGTGCCACCAGTGATGCCCAACAGAATCAGCCCCAGCATTTT. Translation gives CATSDAQQNQPQHF. V and J are TRBV24-1 and TRBJ1-5; D not certain. Per germline, CDR1 KGHDR and CDR2 SFDVKD. This CDR3 is 14 amino acids long. Trimming took 3 bases from V and 4 from J, leaving 9 bases between them.

V usage is TRBV6-5 and J usage is TRBJ1-5; no reliable D call. Trimming cost V 2 bases and J 0 bases, with 5 bases left between them. This CDR3 is 14 amino acids long. CDR1 is MNHEY and CDR2 is SVGAGI in the germline V gene. CDR3 sequence: CASSYDHSNQPQHF. The CDR3 DNA follows: TGTGCCAGCAGTTACGACCATAGCAATCAGCCCCAGCATTTT.

This clonotype has ten or more counts. The rearrangement joins TRBV6-2 or TRBV6-3 to TRBJ2-7, with D hard to call. Germline V gene lookup returns CDR1 MNHEY and CDR2 SVGEGT. The ends were cut back, 2 bases at V and 3 bases at J, with 14 bases in the middle. CDR3 length equals 15 residues. CDR3 protein: CASSYQDVGYYEQYF. In DNA form, the CDR3 reads TGTGCCAGCAGTTACCAGGACGTCGGGTACTACGAGCAGTACTTC.

This clonotype was counted ten times or more. The rearrangement uses TRBV12-3 or TRBV12-4 and TRBJ1-2; D is ambiguous. Trimming shortened V by 8 bases and J by 0 bases, and 22 bases separated the two germline ends. This CDR3 has 17 amino acids. DNA of the CDR3: TGTGCCAGCGTAAGAACGGGCGGCAGCATAACTAACTATGGCTACACCTTC. It codes for CASVRTGGSITNYGYTF.

This clonotype showed up many times. The V gene is TRBV7-9, the J gene TRBJ2-1; no clear D. The V end was cut by 5 bases, the J end by 0 bases, with 11 bases between. CDR1 and CDR2 (germline): SEHNR, FQNEAQ (reference sequence). This CDR3 is 15 amino acids long. The DNA for the CDR3 is TGTGCCAGCAGCCACCCGTTAAGCTCCTACAATGAGCAGTTCTTC. This codes for CASSHPLSSYNEQFF.

This clonotype was counted at least ten times. The rearrangement joins TRBV6-1 to TRBJ2-7; either TRBD1 or TRBD2 may supply D (5 bases each). The V end was cut by 1 base, the J end by 1 base, with 8 bases between. Germline V gene data show CDR1 as MNHNS and CDR2 as SASEGT. The CDR3 is made up of 14 amino acids. The CDR3 region has the DNA TGTGCCAGCAGTGAAGGGGACGAATCCTACGAGCAGTACTTC. It specifies CASSEGDESYEQYF.

This clonotype was found a few times. This chain joins TRBV29-1 and TRBJ1-5, with unresolved D. The CDR3 loop spans 14 amino acids. V was shortened by 4 bases and J by 0 bases, with 10 bases between the two germline ends. Germline CDR1 is SQVTM and CDR2 is ANQGSEA. CDR3 amino acids: CSVVSTDSNQPQHF. The CDR3 DNA follows: TGCAGCGTTGTTTCCACCGATAGCAATCAGCCCCAGCATTTT.

This chain links TRBV20-1 with TRBJ2-3; no clear D. The V end was cut by 5 bases, the J end by 0 bases, with 12 bases between. The CDR3 extends over 14 amino acids. Germline assignment: CDR1 DFQATT and CDR2 SNEGSKA (reference sequence). The CDR3 protein is CSARVLGSTDTQYF. The CDR3 region has the DNA TGCAGTGCTCGGGTGTTGGGTAGCACAGATACGCAGTATTTT.

The genes are TRBV20-1 and TRBJ2-3, with D possibly matching TRBD2 (6 bases). Per germline, CDR1 DFQATT and CDR2 SNEGSKA (reference sequence). The CDR3 length is 13 residues. The V gene lost 3 bases and the J gene lost 5 bases, with 12 bases spanning the gap. The CDR3 region is CSASTGGRDTQYF. The CDR3 DNA follows: TGCAGTGCTAGTACTGGAGGGCGAGATACGCAGTATTTT.

This clonotype was picked up many times. V and J are TRBV5-1 and TRBJ1-1, with 8 bases aligning to TRBD1. The germline CDR1 and CDR2 sequences are SGHRS and YFSETQ. The V gene end was trimmed by 3 bases and the J gene end by 0 bases; junction bases not matched to a gene: 7. The CDR3 is 16 amino acids. CDR3 sequence: CASSSGTGLMNTEAFF. DNA for the CDR3: TGCGCCAGCAGCTCCGGGACAGGCCTTATGAACACTGAAGCTTTCTTT.

This clonotype was detected ten times or more. V and J are TRBV7-9 and TRBJ1-4, with 7 bases matching TRBD1. J gave up 5 bases and V 3 bases, and 3 bases lay outside the gene matches. This CDR3 is built from 14 residues. Germline CDR1 reads SEHNR; CDR2 reads FQNEAQ (reference sequence). The CDR3 region is CASSFRGRNEKLFF. The DNA of the CDR3 is TGTGCCAGCAGCTTCAGGGGGAGGAATGAAAAACTGTTTTTT.

The sample holds a few counts of this clonotype. The genes are TRBV20-1 and TRBJ1-4, with a weak D call TRBD1 (5 bases). Between the trimmed V and J ends, which lost 6 bases and 0 bases, there was a span of 20 bases. CDR3 length: 17 residues. Germline V gives CDR1 DFQATT, CDR2 SNEGSKA (reference sequence). The CDR3 sequence is CSANTLGRRATNEKLFF. The CDR3 DNA reads TGCAGTGCCAACACCCTGGGACGGCGTGCAACTAATGAAAAACTGTTTTTT.

This clonotype was picked up one time. This could be a read error, since a much larger clone is one nucleotide away. This is likely a read error, given that the CDR3 carries no conserved phenylalanine or tryptophan at its end. The CDR3 here is CAILKTGESYNEQFL. CDR3 sequence (DNA): TGTGCCATCTTAAAGACGGGGGAGTCCTACAATGAGCAGTTCCTC. The rearrangement links TRBV2 to TRBJ2-1; D is perhaps TRBD2 (6 bases). This CDR3 is 15 amino acids long. Germline lookup yields CDR1 SNHLY and CDR2 FYNNEI. Trimming left V 10 bases short and J 1 base short, with 17 bases between.

The V gene is TRBV24-1, the J gene TRBJ2-3; D perhaps matches TRBD1 (5 bases). Trimming pared 3 bases from V and 0 bases from J, leaving 9 bases between. The germline V gene encodes CDR1 KGHDR and CDR2 SFDVKD. The CDR3 spans 15 residues. The CDR3 nucleotides read TGTGCCACCAGTGATAAGGGGTCAAGCACAGATACGCAGTATTTT. Protein product: CATSDKGSSTDTQYF.

This clonotype was observed many times. Sequence at one end of the junction differs from germline and may be a read error. The chain has TRBV12-3 or TRBV12-4 and TRBJ1-1; unclear D gene. The CDR3 is 13 amino acids. The CDR3 spells CASSLDRYTEAFF. The CDR3 DNA reads as TGTGCCAGCAGCTTAGATAGGTACACTGAAGCTTTCTTT.

This clonotype was recorded a few times. The rearrangement links TRBV15 to TRBJ2-3; the D gene is possibly TRBD2 (6 bases). V dropped 6 bases and J dropped 0 bases, with 10 bases sitting between them. Germline assignment: CDR1 LNHNV and CDR2 YYDKDF (reference sequence). There are 14 residues in the CDR3. For the CDR3, the DNA is TGTGCCACCAGTCGGGGGACTAGCACAGATACGCAGTATTTT. As protein: CATSRGTSTDTQYF.

This clonotype was seen repeatedly, ten times or more. The junction and the germline gene differ at one end; a read error may be behind it. The CDR3 bases are TGTGCCAGCAGCGAAGATGGAGGGGTCTACGAGCAGTACTTC. This gives the protein CASSEDGGVYEQYF. This rearrangement joins TRBV14 to TRBJ2-7; possible D gene TRBD2, 6 bases. Germline-derived CDR1 and CDR2 are SGHDN and FVKESK. The CDR3 contains 14 residues. The variable domain in full, with the rest retrieved from reference TRBV14 and TRBJ2-7, is EAGVTQFPSHSVIEKGQTVTLRCDPISGHDNLYWYRRVMGKEIKFLLHFVKESKQDESGMPNNRFLAERTGGTYSTLKVQPAELEDSGVYFCASSEDGGVYEQYFGPGTRLTVT.

There are a few counts of this clonotype. This chain connects TRBV14 to TRBJ1-5; D ambiguous. The germline gives CDR1 SGHDN, CDR2 FVKESK. V shed 2 bases and J shed 3 bases, with 5 bases lying between them. This CDR3 contains 13 residues. The DNA for the CDR3 is TGTGCCAGCAGCCAATCCAACAATCAGCCCCAGCATTTT. Its translation: CASSQSNNQPQHF.

This clonotype showed up just a few times. J is TRBJ2-1 and V is TRBV12-3 or TRBV12-4; D is ambiguous. The germline V and J ends were trimmed by 7 bases and 6 bases, with 7 bases remaining between them. There are 11 residues in the CDR3. The CDR3 here is CASTLSNEQFF. CDR3 DNA sequence: TGTGCCAGCACCCTGTCCAATGAGCAGTTCTTC.

This clonotype was detected ten times or more. The J gene is TRBJ2-5, the V gene TRBV2; no reliable D call. Germline V lookup: CDR1 SNHLY, CDR2 FYNNEI. This CDR3 contains 10 residues. V lost 7 bases, J lost 6 bases, and 6 bases lay in between. The chain's CDR3 is CASTAQTQYF. CDR3 sequence (DNA): TGTGCCAGCACCGCGCAGACCCAGTACTTC.

This clonotype occurred many times. The chain combines TRBV28 with TRBJ2-3, with D possibly TRBD1 on 6 matching bases. The V gene lost 6 bases and the J gene lost 0 bases, with 10 bases spanning the gap. Germline-derived CDR1 and CDR2 are MDHEN and SYDVKM. The CDR3 is made up of 14 amino acids. CDR3: CASSRTASTDTQYF. The DNA of the CDR3 is TGTGCCAGCAGCCGGACAGCTAGCACAGATACGCAGTATTTT. The full variable domain, its missing parts supplied by reference TRBV28 and TRBJ2-3, is DVKVTQSSRYLVKRTGEKVFLECVQDMDHENMFWYRQDPGLGLRLIYFSYDVKMKEKGDIPEGYSVSREKKERFSLILESASTNQTSMYLCASSRTASTDTQYFGPGTRLTVL.

This clonotype was counted at least ten times. CDR3 DNA: TGTGCCAGCAGCGTCGGGGCAGATACGCAGTATTTT. This gives the protein CASSVGADTQYF. This chain links TRBV9 with TRBJ2-3; TRBD2 is a possible D gene (5 bases). Germline V gene lookup returns CDR1 SGDLS and CDR2 YYNGEE. V was trimmed by 2 bases and J by 4 bases, leaving 5 bases between them. The CDR3 is 12 residues long.

The gene calls are TRBV29-1 and TRBJ2-3, with D hard to call. V was trimmed by 4 bases and J by 6 bases, leaving 5 bases between them. The CDR3 has 10 amino acids. The germline CDR1 and CDR2 sequences are SQVTM and ANQGSEA. CDR3 in DNA: TGCAGCGTTGTGCAGGATACGCAGTATTTT. The encoded protein is CSVVQDTQYF.

This clonotype was observed many times. V usage is TRBV12-5 and J usage is TRBJ1-1; possibly TRBD1 for D (5 bases). The CDR3 has 14 amino acids. Trimming stripped 1 base from V and 4 bases from J, with 10 bases between. Looked up from germline, CDR1 is LGHNT and CDR2 is FRNRAP. This chain's CDR3 is CASGLDGATTEAFF. The CDR3 nucleotides are TGTGCTAGTGGTTTGGACGGGGCGACCACTGAAGCTTTCTTT.